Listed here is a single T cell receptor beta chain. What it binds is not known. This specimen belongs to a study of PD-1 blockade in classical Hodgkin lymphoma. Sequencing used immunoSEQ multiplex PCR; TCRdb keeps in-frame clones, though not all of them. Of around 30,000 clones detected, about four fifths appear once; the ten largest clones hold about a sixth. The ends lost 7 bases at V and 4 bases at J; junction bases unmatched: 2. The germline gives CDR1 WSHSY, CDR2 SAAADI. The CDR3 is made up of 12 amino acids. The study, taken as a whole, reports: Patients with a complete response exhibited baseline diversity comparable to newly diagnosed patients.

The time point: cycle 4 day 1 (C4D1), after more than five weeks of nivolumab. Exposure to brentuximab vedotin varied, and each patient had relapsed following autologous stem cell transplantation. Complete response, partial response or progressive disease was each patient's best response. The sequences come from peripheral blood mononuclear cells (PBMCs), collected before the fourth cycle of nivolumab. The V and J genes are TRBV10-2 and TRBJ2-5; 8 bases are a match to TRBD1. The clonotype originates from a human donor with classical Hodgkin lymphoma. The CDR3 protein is CASIGTGETQYF. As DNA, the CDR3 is TGCGCCAGCATTGGGACAGGAGAGACCCAGTACTTC.